This TCR beta chain stems from a study of synovial regulatory T cells in juvenile arthritis. Patients were aged median about 10 years with disease lasting median approximately 7 years. The method was immunoSEQ multiplex PCR; TCRdb's version includes in-frame clones alone and lacks a portion of them. Recorded for this sample: roughly 9,900 clones. As concerns this clone: Its antigen is currently unknown.

The CDR3 is made up of 9 amino acids. No DNA has been recorded. Per the germline V gene, CDR1 is ENHRY and CDR2 is SYGVKD. Broader study findings: Synovial Teff and blood CPL repertoires partially overlapped with iaTreg TCR repertoires, which were largely patient-private. Blood Treg cells that were inflammation-associated showed lower TCR diversity than other blood Treg cells. Synovial Tregs shared more CDR3 sequences with iaTregs than other blood Tregs.

The rearrangement links TRBV10-3 to TRBJ2-1. This TCR was sampled from a donor younger than 35 with juvenile idiopathic arthritis. The specimen sequenced was Treg cells from blood. The sample's subset: remaining (HLA-DR-negative) circulating blood Treg cells. The CDR3 spells CAIINEQFF.